This is a list of T cell receptor beta chains from one sample in a study of T cells in Graves' hyperthyroidism and ophthalmopathy. TCRdb re-called the multiplex PCR reads through MiXCR, storing one row per CDR3 protein. This sample has more than 450,000 distinct CDR3 sequences, with 11% to 15% found just once. The source material was blood. The receptor source for this set is a woman between 40 and 50 years old with Graves' hyperthyroidism. Each CDR3 is given with its conserved first and last residue. A D gene is named only where the DNA matches it firmly. Some rows mark clone size as missing; the rest say once, few, many or name a class of expanded clone.

TRBJ2-4 14 TRBV20-1 - - CSGLEDSSKNIQYF TGCAGTGGACTTGAAGACAGTTCCAAAAACATTCAGTACTTC
TRBJ2-5 15 TRBV7-9 many - CASSYLQTHQETQYF TGTGCCAGCAGCTACTTACAAACTCACCAAGAGACCCAGTACTTC
TRBJ2-1 13 TRBV11-3 many - CASSFGGDGMQFF TGTGCCAGCAGCTTTGGCGGGGACGGGATGCAGTTCTTC
TRBJ2-2 14 TRBV14 many - CASKSTANTGELFF TGTGCCAGCAAAAGTACAGCGAACACCGGGGAGCTGTTTTTT
TRBJ2-4 14 TRBV28 - - CASSLKDPAVVQYF TGTGCCAGCAGTCTGAAGGATCCCGCGGTTGTTCAGTACTTC
TRBJ1-2 15 TRBV11-2 - - CASSELGHRGDGYTF TGTGCCAGCAGCGAACTGGGACACCGCGGCGATGGCTACACCTTC
TRBJ1-6 16 TRBV6-1 few TRBD1 CASKPGQGAYNSPLHF TGTGCCAGCAAACCGGGACAGGGAGCCTATAATTCACCCCTCCACTTT
TRBJ2-1 15 TRBV6-1 many TRBD1 CASRAKWTGDNEQFF TGTGCCAGCAGGGCGAAATGGACAGGGGACAATGAGCAGTTCTTC
TRBJ2-5 13 TRBV9 - - CASSQVAQETQYF TGTGCCAGCAGCCAAGTGGCCCAAGAGACCCAGTACTTC
TRBJ2-3 11 TRBV14 - - CASSQERAQYF TGTGCCAGCAGCCAAGAACGGGCGCAGTATTTT
TRBJ2-5 14 TRBV3-1 many TRBD2 CASSPSGRVETQYF TGTGCCAGCAGTCCTAGCGGGAGGGTTGAGACCCAGTACTTC
TRBJ1-2 17 TRBV28 many - CASSLRGGGTVSRGYTF TGTGCCAGCAGTTTAAGAGGGGGGGGCACGGTTTCTCGAGGCTACACCTTC
TRBJ2-2 17 TRBV6-2/TRBV6-3 - TRBD2 CASSYDRGTSVTGELFF TGTGCCAGCAGTTACGACAGAGGGACTAGCGTCACCGGGGAGCTGTTTTTT
TRBJ2-7 15 TRBV6-1 few TRBD2 CASSGGAGGPNEQYF TGTGCCAGCAGTGGGGGGGCGGGAGGGCCGAACGAGCAGTACTTC
TRBJ2-2 14 TRBV28 many TRBD1 CASRVPTGPGELFF TGTGCCAGCAGAGTCCCGACAGGGCCCGGGGAGCTGTTTTTT
TRBJ1-1 17 TRBV5-4 once TRBD1 CASSLVGLGQMNTEAFF TGTGCCAGCAGCTTGGTAGGGTTGGGACAGATGAACACTGAAGCTTTCTTT
TRBJ1-6 15 TRBV30 - - CAWSLTFLGNSPLHF TGTGCCTGGAGTTTGACCTTCCTAGGGAATTCACCCCTCCACTTT
TRBJ2-2 14 TRBV12-3/TRBV12-4 many TRBD2 CASRGLAGAGELFF TGTGCCAGCAGGGGACTAGCGGGGGCCGGGGAGCTGTTTTTT
TRBJ1-1 15 TRBV18 many - CASSPGGVRNTEAFF TGTGCCAGCTCACCGGGGGGAGTAAGGAACACTGAAGCTTTCTTT
TRBJ2-7 13 TRBV28 many TRBD2 CASSTSGSREQYF TGTGCCAGCTCGACTAGCGGGAGTCGAGAGCAGTACTTC
TRBJ2-5 14 TRBV5-1 few TRBD1 CASAPTGFQETQYF TGCGCCAGCGCCCCGACAGGGTTCCAAGAGACCCAGTACTTC
TRBJ2-3 15 TRBV7-2 - TRBD2 CASSLGGLAVDTQYF TGTGCCAGCAGCTTAGGCGGACTAGCGGTGGATACGCAGTATTTT
TRBJ2-7 13 TRBV6-1 many - CASSPGSEGEQYF TGTGCCAGCAGCCCAGGGTCGGAGGGCGAGCAGTACTTC
TRBJ2-7 14 TRBV14 few - CASSRSTGSDEQYF TGTGCCAGCAGCCGCTCTACAGGTAGCGACGAGCAGTACTTC
TRBJ2-3 15 TRBV20-1 many TRBD2 CSAGAEAGGTDTQYF TGCAGTGCCGGGGCGGAGGCGGGGGGGACAGATACGCAGTATTTT
TRBJ2-3 17 TRBV9 - TRBD1 CASSALGTGTYTDTQYF TGTGCCAGCAGCGCCCTTGGGACAGGAACTTACACAGATACGCAGTATTTT
TRBJ1-4 16 TRBV11-2 many TRBD1 CASSWEWTGAGEKLFF TGTGCCAGCAGCTGGGAATGGACAGGGGCGGGGGAAAAACTGTTTTTT
TRBJ2-7 15 TRBV3-1 - TRBD2 CASSQGRGSLYEQYF TGTGCCAGCAGCCAGGGGCGGGGGTCCCTCTACGAGCAGTACTTC
TRBJ2-6 18 TRBV19 - TRBD1 CASSINTGASSGANVLTF TGTGCCAGTAGTATAAATACAGGGGCATCAAGTGGGGCCAACGTCCTGACTTTC
TRBJ1-2 14 TRBV28 many - CASRIAGAGTGYTF TGTGCCAGCAGAATAGCGGGGGCAGGGACCGGCTACACCTTC
TRBJ1-4 15 TRBV15 - - CATSIDQNPNEKLFF TGTGCCACCAGCATAGACCAGAATCCTAATGAAAAACTGTTTTTT
TRBJ1-1 13 TRBV3-1 few TRBD1 CASSERDSHGAFF TGTGCCAGCAGCGAAAGGGACAGTCATGGGGCTTTCTTT
TRBJ1-5 15 TRBV19 - - CASSELGEGGQPQHF TGTGCCAGTAGTGAACTCGGGGAGGGCGGCCAGCCCCAGCATTTT
TRBJ1-5 14 TRBV7-9 many - CASSHTMGSQPQHF TGTGCCAGCAGTCATACAATGGGGAGTCAGCCCCAGCATTTT
TRBJ1-5 15 TRBV20-1 many TRBD1 CSATPPGQHNQPQHF TGCAGTGCTACCCCTCCGGGACAGCACAATCAGCCCCAGCATTTT
TRBJ1-2 18 TRBV6-2/TRBV6-3 - - CASSYSRHWGLNNYGHTF TGTGCCAGCAGTTACTCGCGACATTGGGGGCTCAATAACTATGGCCACACCTTC
TRBJ1-6 17 TRBV19 - - CASSIAMDGVMSSPLHF TGTGCCAGTAGTATAGCGATGGACGGGGTAATGTCCTCACCCCTCCACTTT
TRBJ2-7 14 TRBV29-1 many TRBD1 CSVVRDRGTYEQYF TGCAGCGTTGTTCGGGACAGGGGAACCTACGAGCAGTACTTC
TRBJ2-2 19 TRBV12-3/TRBV12-4 - - CASSFLMVVSSSNTGELVF TGTGCCAGCAGTTTTCTTATGGTAGTAAGCAGTTCGAACACCGGGGAGCTGGTTTTT
TRBJ1-2 15 TRBV20-1 - TRBD1 CSAPDPGQGIYGYTF TGCAGTGCGCCGGATCCGGGACAGGGTATCTATGGCTACACCTTC
TRBJ2-2 16 TRBV27 - TRBD2 CASSILAGGWTGELFF TGTGCCAGCAGTATCCTAGCGGGAGGTTGGACCGGGGAGCTGTTTTTT
TRBJ2-5 15 TRBV4-1 few - CASSPMYPVQETQYF TGCGCCAGCAGCCCCATGTACCCAGTACAAGAGACCCAGTACTTC
TRBJ2-1 15 TRBV18 many - CASSPVGSAGNEQFF TGTGCCAGCTCGCCGGTGGGTAGTGCCGGCAATGAGCAGTTCTTC
TRBJ2-1 16 TRBV20-1 many - CSASRVLVSSYNEQFF TGCAGTGCTAGTAGGGTACTCGTGAGCTCCTACAATGAGCAGTTCTTC
TRBJ1-1 12 TRBV7-9 many - CASSLTDTEAFF TGTGCCAGCAGCTTAACGGACACTGAAGCTTTCTTT
TRBJ2-1 16 TRBV6-1 many - CASIGEGESQNNEQFF TGTGCCAGCATTGGGGAGGGGGAGAGCCAAAACAATGAGCAGTTCTTC
TRBJ2-6 19 TRBV11-1 many - CASSFLPEATSSGANVLTF TGTGCCAGCAGCTTTCTTCCCGAGGCAACTAGCTCTGGGGCCAACGTCCTGACTTTC
TRBJ2-1 11 TRBV6-1 - - CATGTYNEQFF TGTGCCACCGGGACCTACAATGAGCAGTTCTTC
TRBJ2-7 13 TRBV5-1 - - CASSLGQNDEQYF TGCGCCAGCAGCCTTGGACAAAACGACGAGCAGTACTTC
TRBJ2-3 17 TRBV11-2 - - CASSSDQLTLQTDTQYF TGTGCCAGCAGCTCAGACCAATTGACCCTGCAAACAGATACGCAGTATTTT
TRBJ1-4 18 TRBV28 many - CASSPATGPFPTNEKLFF TGTGCCAGCAGTCCGGCGACGGGACCATTCCCAACTAATGAAAAACTGTTTTTT
TRBJ2-1 16 TRBV20-1 many TRBD2 CSAREPGTSVDNEQFF TGCAGTGCTAGGGAGCCCGGGACTAGCGTAGACAATGAGCAGTTCTTC
TRBJ1-3 16 TRBV28 few - CASSLAKGGKGDTIYF TGTGCCAGCAGTTTGGCGAAAGGGGGTAAAGGGGACACCATATATTTT
TRBJ2-5 12 TRBV5-6 many - CASSLDVETQYF TGTGCCAGCAGCTTGGATGTGGAGACCCAGTACTTC
TRBJ2-3 11 TRBV29-1 - - CSVASQGPQYF TGCAGCGTTGCGAGTCAGGGACCGCAGTATTTT